These T cell receptor beta chains were read from a single sample in a study of T cells after yellow fever vaccination. TCRdb reanalysed the 5' RACE reads using MiXCR and keeps one entry per CDR3 protein. The profile covers some 600,000 distinct CDR3 sequences, with 9% to 15% appearing a single time and just under 15% taken by the ten largest. The specimen comprised PBMCs, sampled on the day of the yellow fever booster vaccination. These TCRs come from a man aged 30 to 45 who received the YFV17D yellow fever vaccine. CDR3s include the opening cysteine and the closing phenylalanine or tryptophan. A D gene is named only where the DNA matches it firmly. Not every row has a clone size; where given, it reads once, few, many or a size class.

v_call,clone_size,j_call,d_call,cdr3_nt,cdr3_aa
TRBV6-6,few,TRBJ2-1,TRBD2,TGTGCCAGCAGTTACTCGACTAGCGGACTCCAGTTCTTC,CASSYSTSGLQFF
TRBV19,.,TRBJ1-5,TRBD1,TGTGCCAGTAGTATTAGTCGGGACAGGGGTCGTCAGCCCCAGCATTTT,CASSISRDRGRQPQHF
TRBV20-1,few,TRBJ2-5,TRBD2,TGCAGTGCTGGCTCCGCTGCTAGCGGGAGGAGGACCCAGTACTTC,CSAGSAASGRRTQYF
TRBV6-1,.,TRBJ1-5,.,TGTGCCAGCAGCCCCTCGTCGAGTGGAGGGCAGCCCCAGCATTTT,CASSPSSSGGQPQHF
TRBV19,.,TRBJ2-1,TRBD2,TGTGCCACCTCATTCCTAGCGGGAGGGTACAATGAGCAGTTCTTC,CATSFLAGGYNEQFF
TRBV29-1,.,TRBJ2-3,.,TGCAGCGTCGAAACCCACACAGATACGCAGTATTTT,CSVETHTDTQYF
TRBV4-3,few,TRBJ1-4,.,TGCGCCAGCAGCCCCTATGGGGCTGAAAAACTGTTTTTT,CASSPYGAEKLFF
TRBV18,.,TRBJ2-7,TRBD1,TGTGCCAGCTCACCACCTTCAGGACAGGGAAGCTACGAGCAGTACTTC,CASSPPSGQGSYEQYF
TRBV5-1,.,TRBJ2-2,.,TGCGCCAGCAGATCGAGTACGGAGAACACCGGGGAGCTGTTTTTT,CASRSSTENTGELFF
TRBV7-9,few,TRBJ2-1,TRBD2,TGTGCCAGCAGTCTGTGGACTAGCGGGTTCGGCTACAATGAGCAGTTCTTC,CASSLWTSGFGYNEQFF
TRBV9,few,TRBJ2-7,TRBD1,TGTGCCAGCAGCGGCACGGACAGGGGGCTCGGCGAGCAGTACTTC,CASSGTDRGLGEQYF
TRBV2,.,TRBJ2-5,TRBD2,TGTGCCAGCAGACGAGCGGGAGTTCACGGGACCCAGTACTTC,CASRRAGVHGTQYF
TRBV5-1,many,TRBJ2-2,.,TGCGCCAGCAGCTTGGCCAGGGCCGGGAACACCGGGGAGCTGTTTTTT,CASSLARAGNTGELFF
TRBV4-3,few,TRBJ2-7,TRBD2,TGCGCCAGCAGCCAAGTCGGTAGCGGGGGCTACGAGCAGTACTTC,CASSQVGSGGYEQYF
TRBV10-3,few,TRBJ2-4,TRBD1,TGTGCCACCGGGGACAGGGTAGTAAACGGGAAAAACATTCAGTACTTC,CATGDRVVNGKNIQYF
TRBV2,.,TRBJ2-1,TRBD2,TGTGCCAGCGGGACTAGCGGGAAAACGGGCGGGGAAAAGTTCTTC,CASGTSGKTGGEKFF
TRBV18,few,TRBJ1-4,.,TGTGCCAGCTCACCACCAGGGCCTAATGAAAAACTGTTTTTT,CASSPPGPNEKLFF
TRBV7-8,few,TRBJ2-5,.,TGTGCCAGCAGCCCTCGGGGACTGCAAGAGACCCAGTACTTC,CASSPRGLQETQYF
TRBV5-1,many,TRBJ2-3,.,TGCGCCAGCAGCTTTAGGTCCGGCTCCACAGATACGCAGTATTTT,CASSFRSGSTDTQYF
TRBV3-1,.,TRBJ2-1,.,TGTGCCAGCCTCGGGGTCAATGAGCAGTTCTTC,CASLGVNEQFF
TRBV3-1,.,TRBJ1-5,.,TGTGCCAGCAGCGACATCATAGGCAATCAGCCCCAGCATTTT,CASSDIIGNQPQHF
TRBV5-4,few,TRBJ2-5,.,TGTGCCAGCAGCTCGTGGCAAGAGACCCAGTACTTC,CASSSWQETQYF